Reported below is one TCR beta chain. The sample originates from a study of blood T cell repertoires in COVID-19. The wider study: Whether acute or convalescent, the COVID-19 samples came from the United States, Italy and Spain. PBMCs, B-cell-depleted T cells, or T cells provided the cDNA or gDNA that made up the material.

As processed by the authors: Amplified reference gene primers provided the basis for estimating nucleated cell counts. The table came from immunoSEQ multiplex PCR; TCRdb's copy has only in-frame clones and leaves some out. The V and J calls and clone size were taken over from that table, and D and trimming were inferred from the DNA. The sample holds roughly 72,000 clones, 82% seen once. The CDR3 consists of 13 residues. The ends were cut back, 6 bases at V and 0 bases at J, with 9 bases in the middle. Germline assignment: CDR1 SQVTM and CDR2 ANQGSEA. This sequence joins TRBV29-1 and TRBJ1-3; a possible D gene is TRBD1 (6 bases). The clonotype originates from a woman of 80 years or more with acute or convalescent COVID-19. Sequenced sample: peripheral blood. DNA for the CDR3: TGCAGCGTGGGAGGGGGCTCTGGAAACACCATATATTTT. Its protein product is CSVGGGSGNTIYF.